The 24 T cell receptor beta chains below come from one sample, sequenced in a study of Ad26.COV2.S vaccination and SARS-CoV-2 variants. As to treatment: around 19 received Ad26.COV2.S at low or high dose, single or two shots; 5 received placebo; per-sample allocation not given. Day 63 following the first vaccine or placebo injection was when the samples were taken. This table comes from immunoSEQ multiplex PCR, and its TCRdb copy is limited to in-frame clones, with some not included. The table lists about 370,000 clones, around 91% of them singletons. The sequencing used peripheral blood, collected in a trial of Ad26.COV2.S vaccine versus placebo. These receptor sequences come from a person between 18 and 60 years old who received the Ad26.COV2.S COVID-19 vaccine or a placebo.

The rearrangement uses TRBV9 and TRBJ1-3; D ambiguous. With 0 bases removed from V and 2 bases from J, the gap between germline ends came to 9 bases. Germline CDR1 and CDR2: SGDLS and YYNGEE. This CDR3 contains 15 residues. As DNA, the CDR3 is TGTGCCAGCAGCGTAGGGGGAGGAACTGGAAACACCATATATTTT. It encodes CASSVGGGTGNTIYF.

CDR3 amino acids: CASSGPSTDTQYF. The DNA of the CDR3 is TGTGCCAGTAGTGGGCCTAGCACAGATACGCAGTATTTT. The chain employs TRBV19 and TRBJ2-3; D is unclear. Germline CDR1 LNHDA, CDR2 SQIVND (reference sequence). V shed 5 bases and J shed 0 bases, with 6 bases lying between them. This CDR3 contains 13 residues.

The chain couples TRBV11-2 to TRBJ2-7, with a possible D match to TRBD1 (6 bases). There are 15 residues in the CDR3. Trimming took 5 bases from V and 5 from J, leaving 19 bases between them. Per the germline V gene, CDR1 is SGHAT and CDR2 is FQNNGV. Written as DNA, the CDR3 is TGTGCCAGCAGCAGTAGGGGGAGAAGTCAGAACGAGCAGTACTTC. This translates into CASSSRGRSQNEQYF.

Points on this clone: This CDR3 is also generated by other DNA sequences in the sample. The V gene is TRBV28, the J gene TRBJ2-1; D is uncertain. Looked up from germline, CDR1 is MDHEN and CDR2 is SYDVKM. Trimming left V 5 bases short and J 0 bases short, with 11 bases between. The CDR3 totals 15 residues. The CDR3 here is CASSPPPSSYNEQFF. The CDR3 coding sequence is TGTGCCAGCAGTCCTCCCCCCAGCTCCTACAATGAGCAGTTCTTC.

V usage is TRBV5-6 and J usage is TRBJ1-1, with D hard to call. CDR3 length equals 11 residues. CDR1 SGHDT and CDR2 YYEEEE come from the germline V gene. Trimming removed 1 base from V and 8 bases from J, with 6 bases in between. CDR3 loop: CASSLYQEAFF. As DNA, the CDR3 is TGTGCCAGCAGCTTGTACCAGGAAGCTTTCTTT.

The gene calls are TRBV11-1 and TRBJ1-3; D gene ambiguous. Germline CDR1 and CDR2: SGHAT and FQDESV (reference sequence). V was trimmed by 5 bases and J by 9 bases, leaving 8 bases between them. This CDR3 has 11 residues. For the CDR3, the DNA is TGTGCCAGCAGCCCCAACGGCACCATATATTTT. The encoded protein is CASSPNGTIYF.

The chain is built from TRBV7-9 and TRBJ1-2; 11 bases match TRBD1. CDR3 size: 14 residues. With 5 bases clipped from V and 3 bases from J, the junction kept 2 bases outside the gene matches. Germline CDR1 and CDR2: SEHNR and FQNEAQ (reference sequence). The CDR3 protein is CASSPGQGDYGYTF. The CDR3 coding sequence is TGTGCCAGCAGCCCGGGACAGGGGGACTATGGCTACACCTTC. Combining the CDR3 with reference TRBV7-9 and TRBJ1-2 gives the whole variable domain DTGVSQNPRHKITKRGQNVTFRCDPISEHNRLYWYRQTLGQGPEFLTYFQNEAQLEKSRLLSDRFSAERPKGSFSTLEIQRTEQGDSAMYLCASSPGQGDYGYTFGSGTRLTVV.

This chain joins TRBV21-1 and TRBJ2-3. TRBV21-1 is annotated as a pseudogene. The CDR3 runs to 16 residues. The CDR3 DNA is TGTGCCAGCAGCAACTCAGGGGGGGCCTTCACAGATACGCAGTATTTT. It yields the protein CASSNSGGAFTDTQYF.

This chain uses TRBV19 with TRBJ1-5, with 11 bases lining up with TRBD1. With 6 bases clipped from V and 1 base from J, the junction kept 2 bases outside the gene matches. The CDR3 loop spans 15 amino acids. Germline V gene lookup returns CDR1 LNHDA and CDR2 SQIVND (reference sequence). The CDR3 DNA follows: TGTGCCAGTAGGGACAGGGGGCCCAGCAATCAGCCCCAGCATTTT. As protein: CASRDRGPSNQPQHF. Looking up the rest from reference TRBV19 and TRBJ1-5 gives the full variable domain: DGGITQSPKYLFRKEGQNVTLSCEQNLNHDAMYWYRQDPGQGLRLIYYSQIVNDFQKGDIAEGYSVSREKKESFPLTVTSAQKNPTAFYLCASRDRGPSNQPQHFGDGTRLSIL.

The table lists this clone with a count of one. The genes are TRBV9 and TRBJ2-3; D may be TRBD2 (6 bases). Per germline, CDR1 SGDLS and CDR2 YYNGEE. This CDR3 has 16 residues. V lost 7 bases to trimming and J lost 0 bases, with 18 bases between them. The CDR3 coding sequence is TGTGCCAGCTCATTTCGTAGGGACTCTAGCACAGATACGCAGTATTTT. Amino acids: CASSFRRDSSTDTQYF.

The CDR3 spells CASSYKGIGGTSAQYF. The CDR3 region has the DNA TGTGCCAGCAGCTATAAGGGTATTGGCGGGACGTCGGCGCAGTATTTT. The chain has TRBV7-9 and TRBJ2-3; a possible D gene is TRBD2 (6 bases). V lost 4 bases to trimming and J lost 10 bases, with 24 bases between them. The CDR3 covers 16 residues. Germline V gives CDR1 SEHNR, CDR2 FQNEAQ (reference sequence).

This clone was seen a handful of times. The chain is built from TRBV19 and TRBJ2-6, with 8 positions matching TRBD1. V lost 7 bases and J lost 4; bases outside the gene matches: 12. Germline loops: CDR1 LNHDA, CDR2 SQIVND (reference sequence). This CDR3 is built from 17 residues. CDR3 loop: CASKLATGVPGANVLTF. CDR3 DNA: TGTGCCAGTAAGCTGGCGACAGGGGTTCCAGGGGCCAACGTCCTGACTTTC.

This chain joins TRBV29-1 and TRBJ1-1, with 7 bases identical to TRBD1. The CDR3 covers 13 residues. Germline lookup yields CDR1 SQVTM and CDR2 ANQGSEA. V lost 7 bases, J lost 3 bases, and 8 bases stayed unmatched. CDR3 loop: CSGQGVGDTEAFF. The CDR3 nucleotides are TGCAGCGGTCAGGGGGTAGGGGACACTGAAGCTTTCTTT.

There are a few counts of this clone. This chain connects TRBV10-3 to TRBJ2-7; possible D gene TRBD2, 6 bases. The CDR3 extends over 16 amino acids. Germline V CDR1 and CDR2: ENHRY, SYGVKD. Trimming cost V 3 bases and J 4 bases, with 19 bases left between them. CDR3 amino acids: CAISERSSGDTYEQYF. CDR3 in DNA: TGTGCCATCAGTGAAAGGTCTTCGGGGGATACTTACGAGCAGTACTTC.

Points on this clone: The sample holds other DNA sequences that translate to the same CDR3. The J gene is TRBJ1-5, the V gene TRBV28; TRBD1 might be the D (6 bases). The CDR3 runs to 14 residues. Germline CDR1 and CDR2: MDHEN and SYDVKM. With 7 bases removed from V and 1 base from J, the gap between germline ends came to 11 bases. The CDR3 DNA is TGTGCCAGCAACCAAGGGGGGAGCAATCAGCCCCAGCATTTT. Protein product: CASNQGGSNQPQHF.

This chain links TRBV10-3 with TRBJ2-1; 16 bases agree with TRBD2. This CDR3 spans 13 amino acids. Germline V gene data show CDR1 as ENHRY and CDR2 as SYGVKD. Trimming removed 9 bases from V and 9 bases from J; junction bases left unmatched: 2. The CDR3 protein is CAMGTSGRGEQFF. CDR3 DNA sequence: TGTGCCATGGGGACTAGCGGGAGGGGTGAGCAGTTCTTC.

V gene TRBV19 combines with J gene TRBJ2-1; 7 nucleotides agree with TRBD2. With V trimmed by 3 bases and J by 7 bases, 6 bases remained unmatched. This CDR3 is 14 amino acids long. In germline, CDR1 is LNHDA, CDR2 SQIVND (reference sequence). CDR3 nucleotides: TGTGCCAGTAGTATCTTTAGCGGGCCGAATGAGCAGTTCTTC. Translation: CASSIFSGPNEQFF.

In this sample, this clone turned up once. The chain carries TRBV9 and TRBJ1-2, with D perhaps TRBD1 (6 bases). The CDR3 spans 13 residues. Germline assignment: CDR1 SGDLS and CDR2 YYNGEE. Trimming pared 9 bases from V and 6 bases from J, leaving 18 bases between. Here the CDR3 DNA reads TGTGCCACCGGAGGGCAGGGGATGGATGGCTACACCTTC. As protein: CATGGQGMDGYTF.

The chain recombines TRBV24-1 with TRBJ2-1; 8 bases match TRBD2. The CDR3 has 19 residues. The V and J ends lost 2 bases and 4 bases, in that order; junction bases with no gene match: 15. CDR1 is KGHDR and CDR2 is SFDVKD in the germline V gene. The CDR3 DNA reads TGTGCCACCAGTGATTCACAGGGTAGCGGGAATAAGAGGTACAATGAGCAGTTCTTC. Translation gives CATSDSQGSGNKRYNEQFF.

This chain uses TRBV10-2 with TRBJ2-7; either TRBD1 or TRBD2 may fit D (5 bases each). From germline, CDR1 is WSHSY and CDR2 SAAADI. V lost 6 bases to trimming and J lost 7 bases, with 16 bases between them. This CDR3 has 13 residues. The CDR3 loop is CASSPLGVGEQYF. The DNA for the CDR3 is TGCGCCAGCAGCCCCCTGGGGGTGGGTGAGCAGTACTTC.

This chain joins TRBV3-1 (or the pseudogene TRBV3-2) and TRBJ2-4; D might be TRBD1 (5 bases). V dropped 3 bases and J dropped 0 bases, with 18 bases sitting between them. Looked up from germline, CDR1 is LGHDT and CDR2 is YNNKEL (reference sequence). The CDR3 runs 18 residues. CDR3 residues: CASSHDRARSLAKNIQYF. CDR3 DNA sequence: TGTGCCAGCAGCCATGACAGAGCCCGATCCCTAGCCAAAAACATTCAGTACTTC.

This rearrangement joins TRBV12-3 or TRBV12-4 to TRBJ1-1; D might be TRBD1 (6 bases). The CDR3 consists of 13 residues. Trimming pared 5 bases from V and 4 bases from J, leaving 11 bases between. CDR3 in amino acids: CASSPEGGTEAFF. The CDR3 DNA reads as TGTGCCAGCAGTCCTGAAGGGGGCACTGAAGCTTTCTTT.

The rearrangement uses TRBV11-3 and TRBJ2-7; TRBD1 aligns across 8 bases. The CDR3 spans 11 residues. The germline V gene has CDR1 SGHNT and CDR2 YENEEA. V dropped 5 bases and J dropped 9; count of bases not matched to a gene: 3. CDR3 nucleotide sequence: TGTGCCAGCAGCGAGGACAGGGTGCAGTACTTC. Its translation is CASSEDRVQYF.

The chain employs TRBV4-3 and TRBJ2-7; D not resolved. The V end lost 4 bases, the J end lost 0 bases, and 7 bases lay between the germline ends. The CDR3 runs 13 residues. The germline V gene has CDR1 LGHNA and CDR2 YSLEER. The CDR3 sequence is CASSPALSYEQYF. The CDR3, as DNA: TGCGCCAGCAGCCCGGCCCTCTCCTACGAGCAGTACTTC.